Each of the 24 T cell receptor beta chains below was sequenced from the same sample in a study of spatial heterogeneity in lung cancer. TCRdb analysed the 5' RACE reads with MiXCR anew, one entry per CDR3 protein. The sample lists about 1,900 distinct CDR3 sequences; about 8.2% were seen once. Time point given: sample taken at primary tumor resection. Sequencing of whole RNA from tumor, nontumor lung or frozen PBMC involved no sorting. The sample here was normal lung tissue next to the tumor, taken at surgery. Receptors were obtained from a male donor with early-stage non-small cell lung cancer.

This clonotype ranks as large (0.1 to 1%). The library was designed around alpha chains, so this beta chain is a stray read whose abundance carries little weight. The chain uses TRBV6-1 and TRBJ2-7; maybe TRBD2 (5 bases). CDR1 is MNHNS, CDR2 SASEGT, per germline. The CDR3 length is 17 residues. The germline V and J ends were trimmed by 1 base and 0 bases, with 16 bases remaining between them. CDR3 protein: CASSEETMAGNSYEQYF. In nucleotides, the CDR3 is TGTGCCAGCAGTGAAGAGACTATGGCAGGCAACTCCTACGAGCAGTACTTC.

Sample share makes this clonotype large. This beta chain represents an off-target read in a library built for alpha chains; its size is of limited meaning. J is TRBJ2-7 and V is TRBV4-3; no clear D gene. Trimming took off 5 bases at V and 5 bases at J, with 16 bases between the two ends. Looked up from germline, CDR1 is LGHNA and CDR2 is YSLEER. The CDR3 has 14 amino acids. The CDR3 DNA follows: TGCGCCAGCAGCTTAGCAGCATCGGGCGACGAGCAGTACTTC. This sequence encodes CASSLAASGDEQYF.

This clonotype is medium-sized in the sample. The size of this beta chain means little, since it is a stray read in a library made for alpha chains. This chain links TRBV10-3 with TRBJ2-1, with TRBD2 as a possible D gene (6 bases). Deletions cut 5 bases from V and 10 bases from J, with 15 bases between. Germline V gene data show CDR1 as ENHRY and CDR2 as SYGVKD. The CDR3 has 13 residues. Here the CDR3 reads CAISPRWEEEQFF. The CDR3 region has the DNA TGTGCCATCAGTCCCCGGTGGGAGGAAGAGCAGTTCTTC.

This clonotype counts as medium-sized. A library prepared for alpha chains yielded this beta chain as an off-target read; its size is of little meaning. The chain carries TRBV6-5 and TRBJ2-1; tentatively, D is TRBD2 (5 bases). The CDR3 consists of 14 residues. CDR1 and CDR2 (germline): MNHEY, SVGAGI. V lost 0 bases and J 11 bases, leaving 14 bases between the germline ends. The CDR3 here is CASSYSTSSDQQFF. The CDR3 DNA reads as TGTGCCAGCAGTTACTCAACTAGTTCCGATCAGCAGTTCTTC.

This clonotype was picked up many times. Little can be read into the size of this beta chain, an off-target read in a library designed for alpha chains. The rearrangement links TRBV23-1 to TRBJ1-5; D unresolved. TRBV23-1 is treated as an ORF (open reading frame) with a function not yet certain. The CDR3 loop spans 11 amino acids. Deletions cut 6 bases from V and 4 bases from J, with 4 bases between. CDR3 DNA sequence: TGCGCCAGCAGGGGTAATCAGCCCCAGCATTTT. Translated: CASRGNQPQHF.

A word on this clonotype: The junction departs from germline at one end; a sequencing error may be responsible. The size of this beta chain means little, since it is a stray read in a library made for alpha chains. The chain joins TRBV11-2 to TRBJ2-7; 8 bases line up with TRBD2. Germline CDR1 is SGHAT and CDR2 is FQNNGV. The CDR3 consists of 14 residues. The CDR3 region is CAGSPGGSSYEKYF. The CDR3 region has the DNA TGTGCCGGCAGCCCGGGGGGGAGCTCCTACGAGAAGTACTTC.

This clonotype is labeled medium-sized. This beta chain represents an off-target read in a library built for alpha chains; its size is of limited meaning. CDR3 sequence (DNA): TGTGCTAGTGGTGGGGAGGGGGAAGGCTACACCTTC. The encoded protein is CASGGEGEGYTF. The genes are TRBV12-5 and TRBJ1-2; TRBD1 might be the D (6 bases). The germline CDR1 and CDR2 sequences are LGHNT and FRNRAP. Trimming took off 5 bases at V and 8 bases at J, with 12 bases between the two ends. The CDR3 runs 12 residues.

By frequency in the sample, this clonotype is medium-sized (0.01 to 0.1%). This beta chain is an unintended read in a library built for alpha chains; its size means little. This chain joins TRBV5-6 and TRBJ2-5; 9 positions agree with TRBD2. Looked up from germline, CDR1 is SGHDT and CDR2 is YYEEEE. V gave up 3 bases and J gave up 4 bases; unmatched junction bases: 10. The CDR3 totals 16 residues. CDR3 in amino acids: CASSSGTSLGAETQYF. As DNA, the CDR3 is TGTGCCAGCAGCTCCGGGACTAGCCTTGGGGCAGAGACCCAGTACTTC.

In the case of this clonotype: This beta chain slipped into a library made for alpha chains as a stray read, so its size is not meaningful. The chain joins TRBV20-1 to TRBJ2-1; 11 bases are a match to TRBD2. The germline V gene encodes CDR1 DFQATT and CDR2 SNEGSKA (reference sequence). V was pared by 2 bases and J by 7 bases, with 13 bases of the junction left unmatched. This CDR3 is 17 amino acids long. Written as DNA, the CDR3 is TGCAGTGCTAGACACAACCCGGGACTAGCGGCGTATAATGAGCAGTTCTTC. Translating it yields CSARHNPGLAAYNEQFF.

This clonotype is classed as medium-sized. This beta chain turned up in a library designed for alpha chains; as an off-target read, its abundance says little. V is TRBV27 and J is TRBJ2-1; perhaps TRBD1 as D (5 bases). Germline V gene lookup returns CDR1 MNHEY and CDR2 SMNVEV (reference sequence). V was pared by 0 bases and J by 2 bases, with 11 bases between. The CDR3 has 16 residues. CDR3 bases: TGTGCCAGCAGTTTATCGGTGGACACTACCTACAATGAGCAGTTCTTC. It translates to CASSLSVDTTYNEQFF.

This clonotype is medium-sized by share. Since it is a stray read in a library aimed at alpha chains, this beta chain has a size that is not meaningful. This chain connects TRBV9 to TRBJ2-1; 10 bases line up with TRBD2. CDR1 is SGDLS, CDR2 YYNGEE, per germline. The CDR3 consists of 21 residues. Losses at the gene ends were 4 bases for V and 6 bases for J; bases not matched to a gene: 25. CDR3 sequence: CASSNMWLTSGKVGEVNEQFF. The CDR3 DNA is TGTGCCAGCAGCAACATGTGGCTCACTAGCGGGAAGGTTGGGGAGGTCAATGAGCAGTTCTTC.

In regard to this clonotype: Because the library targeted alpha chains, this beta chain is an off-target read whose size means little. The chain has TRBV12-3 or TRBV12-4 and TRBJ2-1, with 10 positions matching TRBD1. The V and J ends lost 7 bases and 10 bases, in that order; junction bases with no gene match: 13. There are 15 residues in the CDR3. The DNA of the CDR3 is TGTGCCAGCAAAATGACAGGGGGCGTAAGCCACGAGCAGTTCTTC. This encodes CASKMTGGVSHEQFF.

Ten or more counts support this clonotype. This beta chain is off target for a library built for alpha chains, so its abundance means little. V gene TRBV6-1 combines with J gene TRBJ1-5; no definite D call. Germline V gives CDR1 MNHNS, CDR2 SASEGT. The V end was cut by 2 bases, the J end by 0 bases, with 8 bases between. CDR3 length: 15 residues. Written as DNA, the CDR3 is TGTGCCAGCAGTGAACAGAATTATAGCAATCAGCCCCAGCATTTT. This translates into CASSEQNYSNQPQHF.

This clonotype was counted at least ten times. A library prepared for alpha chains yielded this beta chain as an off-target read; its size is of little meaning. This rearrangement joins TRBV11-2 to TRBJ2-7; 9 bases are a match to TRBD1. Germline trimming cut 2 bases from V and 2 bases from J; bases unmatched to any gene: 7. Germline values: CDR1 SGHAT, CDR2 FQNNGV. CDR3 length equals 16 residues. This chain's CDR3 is CASSLRLDRGPYEQYF. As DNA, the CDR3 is TGTGCCAGCAGCTTACGCCTGGACAGGGGTCCCTACGAGCAGTACTTC.

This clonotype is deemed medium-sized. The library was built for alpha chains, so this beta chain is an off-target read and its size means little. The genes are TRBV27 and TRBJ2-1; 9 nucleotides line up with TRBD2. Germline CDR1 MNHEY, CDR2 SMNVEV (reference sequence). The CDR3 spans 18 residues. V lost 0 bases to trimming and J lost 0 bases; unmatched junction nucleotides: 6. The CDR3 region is CASSLSGASGASYNEQFF. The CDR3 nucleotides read TGTGCCAGCAGTTTATCAGGGGCTAGCGGGGCCTCCTACAATGAGCAGTTCTTC.

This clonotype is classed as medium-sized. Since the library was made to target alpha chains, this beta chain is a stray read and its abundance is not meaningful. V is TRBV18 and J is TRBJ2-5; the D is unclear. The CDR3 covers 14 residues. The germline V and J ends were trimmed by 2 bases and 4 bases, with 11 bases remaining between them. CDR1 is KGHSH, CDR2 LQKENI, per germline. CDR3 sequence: CASSPNGAPETQYF. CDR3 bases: TGTGCCAGCTCACCAAACGGAGCCCCAGAGACCCAGTACTTC.

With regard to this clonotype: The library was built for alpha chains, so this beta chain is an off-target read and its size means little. This chain's CDR3 is CSALGQGFYYEQYF. The CDR3 DNA sequence: TGCAGTGCTCTTGGACAGGGGTTCTACTACGAGCAGTACTTC. The genes are TRBV20-1 and TRBJ2-7, with 9 bases aligning to TRBD1. This CDR3 is 14 amino acids long. Germline CDR1 is DFQATT and CDR2 is SNEGSKA (reference sequence). After removal of 5 bases from V and 3 bases from J, the junction contained 8 bases not matched to a gene.

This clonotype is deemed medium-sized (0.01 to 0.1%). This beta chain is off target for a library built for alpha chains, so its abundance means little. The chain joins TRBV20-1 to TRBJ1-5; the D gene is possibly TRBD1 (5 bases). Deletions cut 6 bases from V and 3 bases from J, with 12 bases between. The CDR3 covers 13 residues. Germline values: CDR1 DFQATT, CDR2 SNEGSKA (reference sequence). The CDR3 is CSADRTYNQPQHF. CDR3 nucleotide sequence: TGCAGTGCAGACAGAACTTACAATCAGCCCCAGCATTTT.

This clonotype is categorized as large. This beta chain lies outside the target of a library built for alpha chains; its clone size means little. This chain's CDR3 is CASSLSRTGYEQYF. Here the CDR3 DNA reads TGTGCCAGCAGTTTATCCCGGACCGGCTACGAGCAGTACTTC. The chain links TRBV27 to TRBJ2-7; D unclear. V was pared by 0 bases and J by 3 bases, with 9 bases between. The CDR3 consists of 14 residues. The V gene's germline CDR1 is MNHEY and CDR2 SMNVEV (reference sequence).

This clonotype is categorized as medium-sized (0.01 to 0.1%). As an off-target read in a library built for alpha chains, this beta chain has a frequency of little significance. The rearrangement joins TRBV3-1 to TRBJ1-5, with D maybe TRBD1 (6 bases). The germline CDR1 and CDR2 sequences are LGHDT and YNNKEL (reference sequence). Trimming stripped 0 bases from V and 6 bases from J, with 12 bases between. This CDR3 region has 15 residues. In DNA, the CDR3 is TGTGCCAGCAGCCAAGACTCCGGGGGCACTCAGCCCCAGCATTTT. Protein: CASSQDSGGTQPQHF.

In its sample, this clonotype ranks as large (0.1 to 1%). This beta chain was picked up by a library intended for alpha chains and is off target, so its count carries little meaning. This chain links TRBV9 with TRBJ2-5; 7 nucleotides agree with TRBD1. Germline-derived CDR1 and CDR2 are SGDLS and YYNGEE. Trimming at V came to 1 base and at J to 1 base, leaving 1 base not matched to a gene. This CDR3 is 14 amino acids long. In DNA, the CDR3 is TGTGCCAGCAGCGTATCAGGGGGCCAAGAGACCCAGTACTTC. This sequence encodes CASSVSGGQETQYF.

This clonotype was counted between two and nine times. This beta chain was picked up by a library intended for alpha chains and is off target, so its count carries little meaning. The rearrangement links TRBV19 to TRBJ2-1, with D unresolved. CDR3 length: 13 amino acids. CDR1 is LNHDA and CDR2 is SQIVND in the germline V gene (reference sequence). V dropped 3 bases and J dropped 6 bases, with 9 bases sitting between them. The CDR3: CASSIQGPNEQFF. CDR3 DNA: TGTGCCAGTAGTATCCAAGGGCCCAATGAGCAGTTCTTC.

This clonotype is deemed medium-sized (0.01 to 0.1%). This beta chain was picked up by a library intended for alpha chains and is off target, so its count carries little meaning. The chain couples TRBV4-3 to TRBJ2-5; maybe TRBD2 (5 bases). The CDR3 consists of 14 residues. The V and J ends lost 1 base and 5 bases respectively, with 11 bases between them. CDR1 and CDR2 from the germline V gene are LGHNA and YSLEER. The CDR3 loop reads CASSQVGTGETQYF. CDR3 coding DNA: TGCGCCAGCAGCCAAGTGGGAACGGGGGAGACCCAGTACTTC.

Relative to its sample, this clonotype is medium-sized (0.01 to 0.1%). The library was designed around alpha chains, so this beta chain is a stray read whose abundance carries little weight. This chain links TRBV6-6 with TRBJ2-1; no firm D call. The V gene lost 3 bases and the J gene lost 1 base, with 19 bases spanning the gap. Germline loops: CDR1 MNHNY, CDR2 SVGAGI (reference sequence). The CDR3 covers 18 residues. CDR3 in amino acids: CASSYHPVNYVSYNEQFF. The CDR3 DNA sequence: TGTGCCAGCAGTTATCACCCCGTTAACTATGTTTCCTACAATGAGCAGTTCTTC.